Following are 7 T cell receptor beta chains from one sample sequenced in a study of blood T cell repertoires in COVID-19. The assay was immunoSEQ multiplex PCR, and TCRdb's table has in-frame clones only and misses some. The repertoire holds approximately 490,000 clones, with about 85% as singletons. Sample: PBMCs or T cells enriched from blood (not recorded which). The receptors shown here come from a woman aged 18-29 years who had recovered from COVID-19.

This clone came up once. The CDR3 protein is CASSSGGGVRNEQFF. The CDR3 DNA is TGTGCCAGCAGCTCAGGGGGTGGGGTTCGCAATGAGCAGTTCTTC. This sequence joins TRBV7-3 and TRBJ2-1, with 7 bases lining up with TRBD1. This CDR3 is 15 amino acids long. Per the germline V gene, CDR1 is SGHTA and CDR2 is FQGTGA. With 4 bases clipped from V and 6 bases from J, the junction kept 9 bases outside the gene matches.

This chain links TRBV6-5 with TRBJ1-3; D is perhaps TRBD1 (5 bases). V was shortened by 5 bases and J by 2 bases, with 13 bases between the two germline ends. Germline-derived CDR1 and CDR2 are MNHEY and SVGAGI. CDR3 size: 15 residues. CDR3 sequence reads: CASSTGREAGNTIYF. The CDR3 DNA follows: TGTGCCAGCAGTACGGGACGGGAGGCTGGAAACACCATATATTTT.

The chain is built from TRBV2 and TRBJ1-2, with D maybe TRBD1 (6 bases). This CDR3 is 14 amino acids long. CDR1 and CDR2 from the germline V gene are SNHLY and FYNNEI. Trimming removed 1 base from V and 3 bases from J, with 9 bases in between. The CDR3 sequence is CASSEVNRDYGYTF. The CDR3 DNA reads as TGTGCCAGCAGTGAAGTCAACAGGGACTATGGCTACACCTTC.

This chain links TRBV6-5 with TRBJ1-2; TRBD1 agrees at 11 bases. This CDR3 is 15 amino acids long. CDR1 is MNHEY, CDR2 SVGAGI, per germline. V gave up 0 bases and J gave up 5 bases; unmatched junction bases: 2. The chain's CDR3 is CASSYSGTGGYGYTF. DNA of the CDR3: TGTGCCAGCAGTTACTCCGGGACAGGGGGTTATGGCTACACCTTC.

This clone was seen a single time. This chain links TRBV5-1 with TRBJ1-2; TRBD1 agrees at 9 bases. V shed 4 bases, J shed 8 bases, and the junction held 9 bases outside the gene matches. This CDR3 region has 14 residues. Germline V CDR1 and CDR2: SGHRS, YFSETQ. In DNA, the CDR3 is TGCGCCAGCAGCCCGGGACAGGGTATTCGGGGCTACACCTTC. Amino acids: CASSPGQGIRGYTF. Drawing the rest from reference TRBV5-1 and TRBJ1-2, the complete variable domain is KAGVTQTPRYLIKTRGQQVTLSCSPISGHRSVSWYQQTPGQGLQFLFEYFSETQRNKGNFPGRFSGRQFSNSRSEMNVSTLELGDSALYLCASSPGQGIRGYTFGSGTRLTVV.

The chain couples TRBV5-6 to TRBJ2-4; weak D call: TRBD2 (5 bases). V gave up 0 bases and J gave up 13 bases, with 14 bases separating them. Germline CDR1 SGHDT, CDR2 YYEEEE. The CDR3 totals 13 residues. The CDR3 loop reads CASSLGGRYFQYF. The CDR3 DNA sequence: TGTGCCAGCAGCTTGGGAGGGCGATATTTCCAGTACTTC.

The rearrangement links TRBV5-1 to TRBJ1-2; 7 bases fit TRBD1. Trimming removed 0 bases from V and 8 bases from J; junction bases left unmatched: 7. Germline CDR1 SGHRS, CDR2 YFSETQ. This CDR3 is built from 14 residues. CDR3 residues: CASSLGDSLKGYTF. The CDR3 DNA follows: TGCGCCAGCAGCTTGGGGGACAGTTTGAAGGGCTACACCTTC.